The 22 T cell receptor beta chains reported below all come from one sample, sequenced in a study of T cell repertoires in cytomegalovirus infection. MiXCR, applied by TCRdb to the reads, yields one record per CDR3 protein. The sample has about 740,000 distinct CDR3 sequences; 35% are singletons. Specimen: PBMCs. The receptors were gathered from a human donor in good health (CMV status not recorded). Some clones in this sample may be carry-over from other donors' samples.

The chain recombines TRBV28 with TRBJ2-1; tentative D call: TRBD1 (7 bases). CDR3 size: 17 residues. Between the trimmed V and J ends, which lost 2 bases and 9 bases, there was a span of 23 bases. Germline V gives CDR1 MDHEN, CDR2 SYDVKM. The CDR3 DNA sequence: TGTGCCAGCAGTTTAAGAGGGGGCGGGATGAAGGCTAGTGAGCAGTTCTTC. It specifies CASSLRGGGMKASEQFF.

The chain carries TRBV28 and TRBJ1-1; D call uncertain. The CDR3 is made up of 12 amino acids. V lost 3 bases and J 8 bases, leaving 10 bases between the germline ends. Germline assignment: CDR1 MDHEN and CDR2 SYDVKM. The CDR3: CASSFGKFEAFF. The CDR3 region has the DNA TGTGCCAGCAGTTTCGGTAAGTTCGAAGCTTTCTTT.

J is TRBJ2-3 and V is TRBV28, with D hard to call. Looked up from germline, CDR1 is MDHEN and CDR2 is SYDVKM. Trimming shortened V by 1 base and J by 3 bases, and 11 bases separated the two germline ends. This CDR3 region has 15 residues. In nucleotides, the CDR3 is TGTGCCAGCAGTTTATCTGGGCTCAGAACAGATACGCAGTATTTT. It encodes CASSLSGLRTDTQYF.

As concerns this clonotype: This could be a read error, since a much larger clone is one nucleotide away. The chain couples TRBV7-2 to TRBJ2-1, with TRBD1 matching over 7 bases. V was clipped by 0 bases and J by 2 bases; unmatched bases: 1. Germline assignment: CDR1 SGHTA and CDR2 FQGNSA. CDR3 size: 15 residues. CDR3 DNA sequence: TGTGCCAGCAGCTTAGCGGGACAGACCTACAATGAGCAGTTCTTC. Its protein product is CASSLAGQTYNEQFF.

Only a few counts were recorded for this clonotype. The chain recombines TRBV7-9 with TRBJ1-2, with D perhaps TRBD1 (5 bases). The CDR3 is 16 amino acids. Between the trimmed V and J ends, which lost 4 bases and 3 bases, there was a span of 18 bases. The germline V gene encodes CDR1 SEHNR and CDR2 FQNEAQ (reference sequence). Written as DNA, the CDR3 is TGTGCCAGCAGCTCGCGCGGGACTCCGGGGGACTATGGCTACACCTTC. Its translation is CASSSRGTPGDYGYTF.

CDR3 loop: CASSWAGNNQPQHF. DNA for the CDR3: TGTGCCAGCAGTTGGGCAGGGAATAATCAGCCCCAGCATTTT. V and J are TRBV6-8 and TRBJ1-5; perhaps TRBD1 as D (5 bases). The CDR3 consists of 14 residues. Trimming cost V 4 bases and J 4 bases, with 11 bases left between them. The germline V gene encodes CDR1 MNHGY and CDR2 SAAAGT.

This clonotype was picked up a small number of times. The V gene is TRBV7-2, the J gene TRBJ2-4; 10 bases agree with TRBD1. This CDR3 region has 19 residues. The V gene end was trimmed by 4 bases and the J gene end by 1 base; junction bases not matched to a gene: 13. Germline loops: CDR1 SGHTA, CDR2 FQGNSA. CDR3: CASSSTLTAGQGAKNIQYF. The CDR3 bases are TGTGCCAGCAGCTCCACTCTTACGGCGGGACAGGGGGCCAAAAACATTCAGTACTTC.

This chain connects TRBV6-6 to TRBJ1-5; no firm D call. CDR1 is MNHNY, CDR2 SVGAGI, per germline (reference sequence). This CDR3 is built from 11 residues. V was trimmed by 6 bases and J by 9 bases, leaving 9 bases between them. The chain's CDR3 is CASSPGGPQHF. CDR3 bases: TGTGCCAGCAGCCCGGGAGGGCCCCAGCATTTT.

The V gene is TRBV28, the J gene TRBJ1-2; TRBD1 matches 10 bases. CDR3 length equals 14 residues. Germline lookup yields CDR1 MDHEN and CDR2 SYDVKM. V lost 9 bases, J lost 8 bases, and 12 bases stayed unmatched. The DNA for the CDR3 is TGTGCCAGTGATTCACCGGGACAGGGGTACGGCTACACCTTC. As protein: CASDSPGQGYGYTF.

This clonotype was counted a few times. The chain links TRBV27 to TRBJ2-3; tentative D call: TRBD2 (5 bases). The CDR3 runs 15 residues. The V end lost 2 bases, the J end lost 1 base, and 10 bases lay between the germline ends. Germline V gene sequence: CDR1 MNHEY, CDR2 SMNVEV (reference sequence). The CDR3 loop reads CASSLRLFGTDTQYF. The CDR3 DNA is TGTGCCAGCAGTTTAAGACTATTCGGCACAGATACGCAGTATTTT.

This clonotype was seen many times. J is TRBJ2-3 and V is TRBV7-3; a weak D match, TRBD2 (6 bases). CDR3 size: 14 residues. V was cut by 5 bases and J by 5 bases, with 14 bases left in between. Germline values: CDR1 SGHTA, CDR2 FQGTGA. Here the CDR3 reads CASSLAEGGDTQYF. DNA for the CDR3: TGTGCCAGCAGCCTGGCGGAGGGTGGAGATACGCAGTATTTT. The full variable domain, completed using reference TRBV7-3 and TRBJ2-3, is GAGVSQTPSNKVTEKGKYVELRCDPISGHTALYWYRQSLGQGPEFLIYFQGTGAADDSGLPNDRFFAVRPEGSVSTLKIQRTERGDSAVYLCASSLAEGGDTQYFGPGTRLTVL.

In its sample, this clonotype was seen a few times. J is TRBJ1-5 and V is TRBV4-1; 7 bases line up with TRBD1. The trim removed 0 bases at V and 2 bases at J, leaving 7 bases unmatched. The CDR3 spans 17 residues. Germline assignment: CDR1 MGHRA and CDR2 YSYEKL. CDR3 bases: TGCGCCAGCAGCCAAGAAGATTACAGGGGTGGCAATCAGCCCCAGCATTTT. This gives the protein CASSQEDYRGGNQPQHF.

This clonotype was counted at least ten times. The chain uses TRBV7-2 and TRBJ2-7; tentative D call: TRBD1 (5 bases). Germline V CDR1 and CDR2: SGHTA, FQGNSA. This CDR3 comprises 16 residues. With 1 base removed from V and 3 bases from J, the gap between germline ends came to 16 bases. The CDR3, as DNA: TGTGCCAGCAGCTTAGAGTCGTTGGGGCGCATCTACGAGCAGTACTTC. Translation: CASSLESLGRIYEQYF.

This clonotype was counted only a few times. The junction departs from the called germline gene at one end, perhaps through a read error. The chain uses TRBV5-1 and TRBJ2-7, with TRBD1 matching over 7 bases. The CDR3 has 13 residues. The germline V gene encodes CDR1 SGHRS and CDR2 YFSETQ. CDR3 residues: CASSNTAGTARDF. The CDR3 DNA sequence: TGCGCCAGCAGCAACACGGCCGGGACAGCAAGAGACTTC.

The genes are TRBV4-1 and TRBJ2-7; D may match TRBD1 or TRBD2 (6 bases each). Trimming left V 0 bases short and J 2 bases short, with 23 bases between. The CDR3 length is 19 residues. Germline V gives CDR1 MGHRA, CDR2 YSYEKL. Here the CDR3 reads CASSQEGGAGGYSPYEQYF. The DNA for the CDR3 is TGCGCCAGCAGCCAAGAAGGCGGCGCCGGGGGCTACTCCCCCTACGAGCAGTACTTC.

The chain uses TRBV5-1 and TRBJ2-1; a weak D match, TRBD2 (5 bases). Germline V gives CDR1 SGHRS, CDR2 YFSETQ. Trimming pared 4 bases from V and 9 bases from J, leaving 14 bases between. This CDR3 is 13 amino acids long. The CDR3 region has the DNA TGCGCCAGCAGCCCCTCCCTAGGGAGTGAGCAGTTCTTC. Translated, it gives CASSPSLGSEQFF.

The DNA for the CDR3 is TGTGCCAGCAGGCCCGGACAGAATTCTCAGTACTTC. It encodes CASRPGQNSQYF. This chain connects TRBV28 to TRBJ2-4; a weak D match, TRBD1 (6 bases). Germline values: CDR1 MDHEN, CDR2 SYDVKM. The CDR3 contains 12 residues. Trimming took off 6 bases at V and 12 bases at J, with 15 bases between the two ends.

The chain links TRBV19 to TRBJ1-5; TRBD1 might be the D (6 bases). The CDR3 is made up of 14 amino acids. Trimming shortened V by 10 bases and J by 2 bases, and 15 bases separated the two germline ends. Per germline, CDR1 LNHDA and CDR2 SQIVND (reference sequence). The CDR3 region has the DNA TGTGCCATTAAAACTGCAGGGGGCAATCAGCCCCAGCATTTT. The encoded protein is CAIKTAGGNQPQHF.

Only a few counts were recorded for this clonotype. This sequence joins TRBV7-2 and TRBJ1-6, with D perhaps matching TRBD1 (5 bases). The CDR3 loop spans 14 amino acids. With 1 base removed from V and 7 bases from J, the gap between germline ends came to 8 bases. Germline V lookup: CDR1 SGHTA, CDR2 FQGNSA. CDR3 nucleotides: TGTGCCAGCAGCTTAGTCGAGGGGAATTCACCCCTCCACTTT. Protein sequence: CASSLVEGNSPLHF.

This clonotype was counted ten times or more. J is TRBJ1-2 and V is TRBV7-6; 11 bases are shared with TRBD1. The V gene's germline CDR1 is SGHVS and CDR2 FNYEAQ. With 4 bases clipped from V and 7 bases from J, the junction kept 8 bases outside the gene matches. CDR3 length: 15 amino acids. The CDR3 coding sequence is TGTGCCAGCAGCTCCGCGGACAGGGGGCGGGGTGGCTACACCTTC. Protein product: CASSSADRGRGGYTF.

This clonotype was seen a single time. At one end, the junction sequence differs from germline, possibly due to a read error. This chain uses TRBV5-6 with TRBJ2-1; D gene uncertain. The CDR3 extends over 12 amino acids. Germline lookup yields CDR1 SGHDT and CDR2 YYEEEE. The CDR3 nucleotides read TGTGCCAGCAGCCTGGGTGGTGATGATCAGTTCTTC. Translated, it gives CASSLGGDDQFF.

This clonotype appeared a few times. The V and J genes are TRBV11-2 and TRBJ2-3; 8 positions agree with TRBD2. The CDR3 has 16 residues. Germline trimming cut 1 base from V and 1 base from J; bases unmatched to any gene: 4. The V gene's germline CDR1 is SGHAT and CDR2 FQNNGV. The CDR3 reads CASSLVGRGGTDTQYF. DNA for the CDR3: TGTGCCAGCAGCTTAGTAGGGCGGGGGGGCACAGATACGCAGTATTTT.